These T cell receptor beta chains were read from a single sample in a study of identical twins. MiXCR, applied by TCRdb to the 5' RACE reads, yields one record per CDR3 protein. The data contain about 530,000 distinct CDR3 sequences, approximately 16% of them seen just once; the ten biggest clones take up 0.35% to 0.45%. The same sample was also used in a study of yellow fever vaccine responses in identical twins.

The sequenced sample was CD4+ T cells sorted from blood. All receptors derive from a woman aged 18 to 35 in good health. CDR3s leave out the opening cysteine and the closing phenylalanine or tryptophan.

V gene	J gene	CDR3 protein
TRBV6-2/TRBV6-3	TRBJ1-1	ASRRTGNTEAF
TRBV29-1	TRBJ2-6	SVELVSGANVLT
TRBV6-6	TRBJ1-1	ASSYQDRAEAF
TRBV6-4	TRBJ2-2	ASSAGLAGGPAGELF
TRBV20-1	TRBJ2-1	SARDGGRGDEQF
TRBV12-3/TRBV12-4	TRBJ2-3	ASSFTGADTQY
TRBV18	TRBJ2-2	ASSPGQISGELF
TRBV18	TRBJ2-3	ASSRGPSTDTQY
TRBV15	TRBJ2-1	ATSSRTSGGHLISYNEQF
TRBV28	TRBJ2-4	ASGDSLNIQY
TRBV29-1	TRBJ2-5	SVEGQRGLETQY
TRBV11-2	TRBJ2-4	ASSPGTGGFIQY
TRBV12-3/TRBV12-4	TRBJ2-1	ASARRRAEYNEQF
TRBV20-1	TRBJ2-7	SARDGRYGQY
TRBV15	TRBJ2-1	ATSRLGGVLYNEQF
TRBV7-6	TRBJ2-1	ASSSRGGTSYNEQF
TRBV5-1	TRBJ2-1	ASSLDGLVGEQF
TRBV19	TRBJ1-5	ASSTGRNQPQH
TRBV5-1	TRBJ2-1	ASSLGLPILSLASYNEQF
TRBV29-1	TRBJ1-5	SVCDTYSNQPQH
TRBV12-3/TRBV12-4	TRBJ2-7	ASSFLSSGSGEQY
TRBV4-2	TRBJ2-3	ASSQFLGSGTDTQY
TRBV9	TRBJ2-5	ASSPDRIQETQY
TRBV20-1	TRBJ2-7	SASRGFGYEQY
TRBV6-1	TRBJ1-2	ASSSAGGSNYGYT
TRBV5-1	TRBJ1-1	ASSSQGGQALNTEAF
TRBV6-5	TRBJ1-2	ASSYSNVQGDNYGYT
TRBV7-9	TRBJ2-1	ASSFGQGGMNEQF
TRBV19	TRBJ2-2	ASSARLTNTGELF
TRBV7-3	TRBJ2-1	ASSLTQSSYNEQF
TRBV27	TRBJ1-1	ASSFYMNTEAF
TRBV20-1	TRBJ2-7	SAGTGTYEQY
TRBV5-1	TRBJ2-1	ASSSHLLAGGRDNEQF
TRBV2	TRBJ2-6	ASKVSGANVLT
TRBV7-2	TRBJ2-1	ASSAPSAGWNEQF
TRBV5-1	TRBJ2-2	ASSYLAGGPFYGELF
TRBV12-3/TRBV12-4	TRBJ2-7	ASSPRGQWSSYEQY
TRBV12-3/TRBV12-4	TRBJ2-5	ASTLDSLKETQY
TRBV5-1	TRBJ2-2	ASSLRGTSNTGELF
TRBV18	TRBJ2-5	ASSPSRGEGQTQY
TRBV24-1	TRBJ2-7	ATSARSPSYEQY
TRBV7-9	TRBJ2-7	ASSLGSGYEQY